The 18 T cell receptor beta chains below were found in one sample sequenced in a study of graft-versus-host responses after intestinal transplantation. Data came from immunoSEQ multiplex PCR; TCRdb stores just in-frame clones and leaves some out. The sample includes approximately 90,000 clones, roughly nine tenths of them seen just once. These receptors have no identified antigens. This sample comprised unstimulated CD4+ T cells sorted from spleen or lymph node cells, obtained before transplant. These receptors originate from a human donor who was the organ donor for an intestinal transplant.

This clone was observed once. The rearrangement links TRBV5-1 to TRBJ2-2; 8 bases align to TRBD2. V lost 2 bases, J lost 7 bases, and 4 bases stayed unmatched. This CDR3 contains 14 residues. Germline CDR1 and CDR2: SGHRS and YFSETQ. CDR3 protein: CASSLGLAGGELFF. CDR3 bases: TGCGCCAGCAGCTTAGGACTAGCTGGCGGGGAGCTGTTTTTT.

The genes are TRBV5-6 and TRBJ2-3; D remains ambiguous. CDR1 SGHDT and CDR2 YYEEEE come from the germline V gene. This CDR3 has 14 amino acids. Trimming pared 1 base from V and 1 base from J, leaving 7 bases between. The CDR3 sequence is CASSLYRGTDTQYF. The DNA for the CDR3 is TGTGCCAGCAGCTTGTACCGGGGCACAGATACGCAGTATTTT.

The chain has TRBV13 and TRBJ1-2; 7 bases align to TRBD1. The ends lost 3 bases at V and 5 bases at J; junction bases unmatched: 3. Germline CDR1 reads PRHDT; CDR2 reads FYEKMQ (reference sequence). CDR3 length: 13 residues. The CDR3 bases are TGTGCCAGCAGCTTCCACAGGGGTTATGGCTACACCTTC. The encoded protein is CASSFHRGYGYTF.

The CDR3 DNA follows: TGTGCCAGCAGCTTAGGTCCTGAGCCCACCGGGGAGCTGTTTTTT. This translates into CASSLGPEPTGELFF. The V call is TRBV7-2, the J call TRBJ2-2; no clear D. CDR1 and CDR2 from the germline V gene are SGHTA and FQGNSA. V lost 1 base and J lost 4, with 10 bases in between. The CDR3 is made up of 15 amino acids.

The V call is TRBV19, the J call TRBJ2-3; D not resolved. This CDR3 comprises 13 residues. V lost 6 bases and J 2 bases, leaving 9 bases between the germline ends. Germline lookup yields CDR1 LNHDA and CDR2 SQIVND (reference sequence). The CDR3 reads CASRIRSTDTQYF. The DNA for the CDR3 is TGTGCCAGTAGAATCCGGTCCACAGATACGCAGTATTTT.

The chain has TRBV28 and TRBJ2-1; D is undetermined. The germline V and J ends were trimmed by 6 bases and 4 bases, with 7 bases remaining between them. Looked up from germline, CDR1 is MDHEN and CDR2 is SYDVKM. This CDR3 is 12 amino acids long. The CDR3 nucleotides are TGTGCCAGCAGGTCGGGTTACAATGAGCAGTTCTTC. Protein sequence: CASRSGYNEQFF.

V usage is TRBV5-1 and J usage is TRBJ2-5; 10 bases line up with TRBD2. Germline CDR1 SGHRS, CDR2 YFSETQ. The CDR3 contains 16 residues. The trim removed 4 bases at V and 5 bases at J, leaving 11 bases unmatched. CDR3 region: CASSPGTSGVGETQYF. The CDR3, as DNA: TGCGCCAGCAGCCCGGGAACTAGCGGGGTAGGGGAGACCCAGTACTTC.

The J gene is TRBJ1-2, the V gene TRBV27, with no clear D. The germline CDR1 and CDR2 sequences are MNHEY and SMNVEV (reference sequence). The CDR3 consists of 13 residues. Trimming removed 2 bases at V and 8 bases at J, with 12 bases between. The CDR3 DNA reads TGTGCCAGCAGTTTAACTCCCCGGGGAGGCTACACCTTC. Amino acid sequence: CASSLTPRGGYTF.

A few counts support this clone. The chain employs TRBV2 and TRBJ2-7; D might be TRBD2 (5 bases). Germline CDR1 is SNHLY and CDR2 is FYNNEI. The V and J ends lost 6 bases and 3 bases respectively, with 9 bases between them. This CDR3 is 12 amino acids long. CDR3 residues: CASSPLDYEQYF. The CDR3 DNA follows: TGTGCCAGCAGCCCACTAGACTACGAGCAGTACTTC.

This clone was counted a single time. This CDR3 is CASSPPWLYEQYF. The CDR3 DNA follows: TGTGCCAGCAGCCCCCCATGGCTCTACGAGCAGTACTTC. The chain recombines TRBV7-4 with TRBJ2-7, with unresolved D. The CDR3 has 13 residues. CDR1 is SGHVT and CDR2 is SQSDAQ in the germline V gene. Trimming took off 5 bases at V and 3 bases at J, with 11 bases between the two ends.

This clone has a single count. This chain links TRBV5-1 with TRBJ1-1, with D uncertain. CDR1 SGHRS and CDR2 YFSETQ come from the germline V gene. CDR3 length: 14 residues. V was clipped by 4 bases and J by 0 bases, with 10 bases between them. The chain's CDR3 is CASSEVSMNTEAFF. The DNA of the CDR3 is TGCGCCAGCAGCGAGGTTAGCATGAACACTGAAGCTTTCTTT.

This clone was recorded a few times. This sequence joins TRBV6-6 and TRBJ1-4; no definite D call. This CDR3 is 12 amino acids long. Per germline, CDR1 MNHNY and CDR2 SVGAGI (reference sequence). V gave up 10 bases and J gave up 5 bases, with 11 bases separating them. CDR3 loop: CAKRGGNEKLFF. The CDR3 nucleotides are TGTGCCAAGCGGGGTGGCAATGAAAAACTGTTTTTT.

The chain employs TRBV6-5 and TRBJ1-5, with a weak D call TRBD1 (6 bases). The CDR3 consists of 14 residues. Germline CDR1 and CDR2: MNHEY and SVGAGI. Trimming took off 2 bases at V and 4 bases at J, with 9 bases between the two ends. The CDR3 region is CASSYNQGNQPQHF. Written as DNA, the CDR3 is TGTGCCAGCAGTTACAATCAGGGGAATCAGCCCCAGCATTTT.

The rearrangement links TRBV9 to TRBJ2-2, with TRBD2 identical over 10 bases. This CDR3 spans 15 amino acids. Germline V gives CDR1 SGDLS, CDR2 YYNGEE. The junction had 6 bases not matched to a gene; V was cut back by 4 bases and J by 6 bases. In DNA, the CDR3 is TGTGCCAGCAGCCCCCGGACTAGCGGCGCCGGGGAGCTGTTTTTT. It translates to CASSPRTSGAGELFF.

This clone occurred once. The V and J genes are TRBV18 and TRBJ1-3, with 8 bases that match TRBD1. Germline V lookup: CDR1 KGHSH, CDR2 LQKENI. CDR3 length: 14 residues. J lost 4 bases, V lost 6 bases, and 5 bases had no gene match. The CDR3 loop is CASSSDREGNTIYF. The CDR3 DNA sequence: TGTGCCAGCTCGTCGGACAGGGAAGGAAACACCATATATTTT.

The chain is built from TRBV5-1 and TRBJ2-2; 9 positions agree with TRBD1. CDR1 is SGHRS, CDR2 YFSETQ, per germline. Unmatched junction bases numbered 0, after V lost 0 bases and J lost 6 bases. This CDR3 contains 14 residues. As DNA, the CDR3 is TGCGCCAGCAGCTTGGGGACAGGGGCCGGGGAGCTGTTTTTT. Its protein is CASSLGTGAGELFF.

This clone has a handful of counts. The chain has TRBV4-2 and TRBJ2-7; 8 positions agree with TRBD2. There are 15 residues in the CDR3. From germline, CDR1 is LGHNA and CDR2 YNFKEQ. Trimming cost V 0 bases and J 3 bases; bases outside gene matches: 4. CDR3 DNA sequence: TGTGCCAGCAGCCAAGATGTGGCGGGAGGCTACGAGCAGTACTTC. Amino acids: CASSQDVAGGYEQYF.

The chain recombines TRBV5-1 with TRBJ1-2, with D possibly being TRBD1 (6 bases). The CDR3 totals 13 residues. V was cut by 0 bases and J by 4 bases, with 7 bases left in between. The germline gives CDR1 SGHRS, CDR2 YFSETQ. CDR3 nucleotides: TGCGCCAGCAGCTTGGTGGGGGCCTATGGCTACACCTTC. Its protein product is CASSLVGAYGYTF.